Listed here are 21 T cell receptor beta chains from one sample, sequenced in a study of T cell repertoires in cytomegalovirus infection. Their antigens remain unidentified. TCRdb reprocessed the reads with MiXCR, giving one entry per CDR3 protein. This sample has a few hundred thousand distinct CDR3 sequences, with almost 30% found just once. The sequenced sample was cultured PBMCs, obtained from culture after CMV antigen stimulation. These TCRs come from a human donor in good health (CMV status not recorded). Some clones in this sample may be carry-over from other donors' samples.

This clonotype has at least ten counts. The V call is TRBV7-3, the J call TRBJ2-2, with D possibly TRBD2 on 5 matching bases. CDR3 size: 13 residues. Germline V gene lookup returns CDR1 SGHTA and CDR2 FQGTGA. With 2 bases removed from V and 7 bases from J, the gap between germline ends came to 8 bases. The CDR3 DNA reads as TGTGCCAGCAGCTTACCGGGAATCGGGGAGCTGTTTTTT. Protein: CASSLPGIGELFF. Full variable domain (rest looked up from reference TRBV7-3 and TRBJ2-2): GAGVSQTPSNKVTEKGKYVELRCDPISGHTALYWYRQSLGQGPEFLIYFQGTGAADDSGLPNDRFFAVRPEGSVSTLKIQRTERGDSAVYLCASSLPGIGELFFGEGSRLTVL.

This rearrangement joins TRBV20-1 to TRBJ2-5, with 7 nucleotides matching TRBD2. The CDR3 contains 14 residues. Trimming at V came to 3 bases and at J to 0 bases, leaving 4 bases not matched to a gene. CDR1 is DFQATT and CDR2 is SNEGSKA in the germline V gene (reference sequence). CDR3 amino acids: CSASGGLYQETQYF. The CDR3 nucleotides are TGCAGTGCTAGTGGGGGACTATACCAAGAGACCCAGTACTTC.

In its sample, this clonotype was seen a few times. This sequence joins TRBV19 and TRBJ1-2; D not resolved. CDR1 LNHDA and CDR2 SQIVND come from the germline V gene (reference sequence). The V end was cut by 3 bases, the J end by 4 bases, with 12 bases between. The CDR3 covers 14 residues. CDR3 protein: CASSMRNSPYGYTF. CDR3 DNA sequence: TGTGCCAGTAGTATGCGTAACAGTCCCTATGGCTACACCTTC.

This rearrangement joins TRBV7-3 to TRBJ2-3; TRBD2 matches at 7 bases. Germline trimming cut 5 bases from V and 2 bases from J; bases unmatched to any gene: 7. The CDR3 loop spans 15 amino acids. In germline, CDR1 is SGHTA, CDR2 FQGTGA. CDR3 sequence reads: CASSGLGGPTDTQYF. The CDR3 DNA reads as TGTGCCAGCAGCGGACTAGGCGGCCCCACAGATACGCAGTATTTT. Full variable domain (rest looked up from reference TRBV7-3 and TRBJ2-3): GAGVSQTPSNKVTEKGKYVELRCDPISGHTALYWYRQSLGQGPEFLIYFQGTGAADDSGLPNDRFFAVRPEGSVSTLKIQRTERGDSAVYLCASSGLGGPTDTQYFGPGTRLTVL.

The rearrangement links TRBV6-2 or TRBV6-3 to TRBJ2-6, with 7 bases identical to TRBD1. Germline trimming cut 5 bases from V and 4 bases from J; bases unmatched to any gene: 11. Germline V gene lookup returns CDR1 MNHEY and CDR2 SVGEGT. This CDR3 has 17 amino acids. Here the CDR3 reads CASSSRQGRGGANVLTF. In DNA form, the CDR3 reads TGTGCCAGCAGTAGCCGACAGGGTCGCGGAGGGGCCAACGTCCTGACTTTC.

J is TRBJ2-2 and V is TRBV11-2; tentatively, D is TRBD2 (5 bases). V was shortened by 4 bases and J by 5 bases, with 35 bases between the two germline ends. The CDR3 spans 22 residues. The germline gives CDR1 SGHAT, CDR2 FQNNGV. CDR3 protein: CASSSRGGKVLNREQKTGELFF. The CDR3 nucleotides are TGTGCCAGCAGCTCCAGAGGTGGGAAAGTTTTGAACCGGGAACAAAAGACCGGGGAGCTGTTTTTT.

V and J are TRBV28 and TRBJ1-4; a weak D match, TRBD1 (5 bases). Germline V gene sequence: CDR1 MDHEN, CDR2 SYDVKM. Deletions cut 5 bases from V and 7 bases from J, with 17 bases between. The CDR3 covers 15 residues. CDR3 coding DNA: TGTGCCAGCAGTCCCCGTACCGGGGGGATTGAAAAACTGTTTTTT. Translation: CASSPRTGGIEKLFF.

This chain joins TRBV6-6 and TRBJ2-7; no firm D call. V gave up 5 bases and J gave up 9 bases, with 8 bases separating them. The CDR3 runs 10 residues. In germline, CDR1 is MNHNY, CDR2 SVGAGI (reference sequence). As DNA, the CDR3 is TGTGCCAGCAGTGACGAGGTGCAGTACTTC. As protein: CASSDEVQYF.

The rearrangement joins TRBV12-5 to TRBJ2-3; no reliable D call. Trimming took off 0 bases at V and 4 bases at J, with 5 bases between the two ends. The germline V gene has CDR1 LGHNT and CDR2 FRNRAP. The CDR3 extends over 13 amino acids. The CDR3 spells CASGLVPSDTQYF. The CDR3 nucleotides read TGTGCTAGTGGTTTGGTACCCTCAGATACGCAGTATTTT.

The chain uses TRBV7-9 and TRBJ1-3; 7 positions agree with TRBD1. This CDR3 spans 12 amino acids. Germline values: CDR1 SEHNR, CDR2 FQNEAQ (reference sequence). The trim removed 5 bases at V and 13 bases at J, leaving 8 bases unmatched. CDR3 in DNA: TGTGCCAGCAGCCCAGGGGGAAACTCTATATATTTT. This encodes CASSPGGNSIYF.

This clonotype was counted a single time. The V gene is TRBV9, the J gene TRBJ2-3; tentative D call: TRBD2 (6 bases). V was shortened by 0 bases and J by 2 bases, with 10 bases between the two germline ends. CDR3 size: 15 residues. Germline lookup yields CDR1 SGDLS and CDR2 YYNGEE. CDR3 sequence: CASSVAAGYTDTQYF. The CDR3 nucleotides read TGTGCCAGCAGCGTAGCGGCGGGATACACAGATACGCAGTATTTT.

This clonotype was picked up one time. CDR3 nucleotide sequence: TGTGCCAGCAGTTACTCGCTCGCTTGGGAGCATCCGTACACCCAGCCCCAGCATTTT. Protein product: CASSYSLAWEHPYTQPQHF. The rearrangement links TRBV6-6 to TRBJ1-5; the D is unclear. The CDR3 loop spans 19 amino acids. Germline values: CDR1 MNHNY, CDR2 SVGAGI (reference sequence). V shed 0 bases and J shed 7 bases, with 25 bases lying between them.

In this sample, this clonotype turned up many times. The rearrangement links TRBV7-2 to TRBJ1-2; D not resolved. The germline V and J ends were trimmed by 6 bases and 2 bases, with 10 bases remaining between them. Germline CDR1 SGHTA, CDR2 FQGNSA. This CDR3 contains 13 residues. The CDR3 coding sequence is TGTGCCAGCAGTATAAGAGCAAACTATGGCTACACCTTC. Encoded protein: CASSIRANYGYTF.

In its sample, this clonotype was seen a few times. This chain links TRBV30 with TRBJ1-5, with D unresolved. Germline V gives CDR1 GTSNPN, CDR2 SVGIG (reference sequence). Trimming left V 2 bases short and J 4 bases short, with 6 bases between. The CDR3 length is 12 residues. This CDR3 is CAWSRGNQPQHF. The CDR3 region has the DNA TGTGCCTGGAGTCGAGGGAATCAGCCCCAGCATTTT.

Only a few counts were recorded for this clonotype. The chain carries TRBV25-1 and TRBJ1-3; the D is unclear. The CDR3 spans 15 residues. V lost 3 bases and J 1 base, leaving 10 bases between the germline ends. Looked up from germline, CDR1 is MGHDK and CDR2 is SYGVNS. Written as DNA, the CDR3 is TGTGCCAGCAGTGACCCTGTCCGGTCTGGAAACACCATATATTTT. It encodes CASSDPVRSGNTIYF.

This clonotype was picked up many times. The chain is built from TRBV11-2 and TRBJ2-7; 8 bases fit TRBD2. Germline-derived CDR1 and CDR2 are SGHAT and FQNNGV. CDR3 length equals 15 residues. V was clipped by 5 bases and J by 4 bases; unmatched bases: 10. CDR3 loop: CASSETGGAAYEQYF. In DNA form, the CDR3 reads TGTGCCAGCAGCGAGACCGGGGGGGCGGCGTACGAGCAGTACTTC.

V usage is TRBV6-5 and J usage is TRBJ2-3; no reliable D call. Germline CDR1 and CDR2: MNHEY and SVGAGI. The CDR3 is made up of 13 amino acids. Trimming took off 6 bases at V and 2 bases at J, with 9 bases between the two ends. Here the CDR3 DNA reads TGTGCCAGCAGGGGGTCGGACACAGATACGCAGTATTTT. Amino acid sequence: CASRGSDTDTQYF.

This clonotype was seen more than once but under ten times. The rearrangement joins TRBV7-3 to TRBJ2-3; D remains ambiguous. This CDR3 contains 15 residues. Germline CDR1 SGHTA, CDR2 FQGTGA. Trimming left V 6 bases short and J 0 bases short, with 13 bases between. The CDR3 DNA sequence: TGTGCCAGCAGGCAGGCAGCCGAGAGCACAGATACGCAGTATTTT. Translation gives CASRQAAESTDTQYF.

The V call is TRBV24-1, the J call TRBJ2-1; 11 nucleotides agree with TRBD2. The ends lost 5 bases at V and 5 bases at J; junction bases unmatched: 4. Germline V gene sequence: CDR1 KGHDR, CDR2 SFDVKD. CDR3 length: 15 residues. CDR3 protein: CATSGGLAGHNEQFF. The CDR3 DNA reads as TGTGCCACCAGTGGAGGACTAGCGGGCCACAATGAGCAGTTCTTC.

This clonotype was recorded many times. The J gene is TRBJ2-3, the V gene TRBV7-9; D unresolved. The germline CDR1 and CDR2 sequences are SEHNR and FQNEAQ (reference sequence). The V and J ends lost 5 bases and 0 bases respectively, with 6 bases between them. CDR3 length: 13 residues. The CDR3 sequence: CASSPISTDTQYF. In DNA form, the CDR3 reads TGTGCCAGCAGCCCGATAAGCACAGATACGCAGTATTTT. The complete variable domain, with remaining parts taken from reference TRBV7-9 and TRBJ2-3, reads DTGVSQNPRHKITKRGQNVTFRCDPISEHNRLYWYRQTLGQGPEFLTYFQNEAQLEKSRLLSDRFSAERPKGSFSTLEIQRTEQGDSAMYLCASSPISTDTQYFGPGTRLTVL.

DNA for the CDR3: TGTGCCAGCACGGGGAACCTCCAAGAGACCCAGTACTTC. This codes for CASTGNLQETQYF. This chain connects TRBV2 to TRBJ2-5, with D perhaps TRBD2 (5 bases). The ends were cut back, 7 bases at V and 1 base at J, with 10 bases in the middle. CDR3 length: 13 residues. The germline V gene has CDR1 SNHLY and CDR2 FYNNEI.